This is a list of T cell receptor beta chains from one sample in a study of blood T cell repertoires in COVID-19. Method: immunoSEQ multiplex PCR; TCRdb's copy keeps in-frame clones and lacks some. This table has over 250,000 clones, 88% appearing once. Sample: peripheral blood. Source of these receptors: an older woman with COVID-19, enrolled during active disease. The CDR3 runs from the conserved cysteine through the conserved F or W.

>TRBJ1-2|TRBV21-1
CASGRENYGYTF
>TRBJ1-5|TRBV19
CASSIQLDQPQHF
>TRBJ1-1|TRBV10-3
CAISMTGGKTEAFF
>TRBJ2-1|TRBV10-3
CAISHTTGLDNEQFF
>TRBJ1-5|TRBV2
CASSTGFDQPQHF
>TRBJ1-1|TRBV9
CASSVRHHLTEAFF
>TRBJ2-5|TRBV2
CASPPGGAETQYF
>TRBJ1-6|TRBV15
CATKLDRAGNSPLHF
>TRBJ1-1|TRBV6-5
CASSPNRLQNTEAFF
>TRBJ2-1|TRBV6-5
CASSFTIGTGLGEQFF
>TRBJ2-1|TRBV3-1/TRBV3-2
CASSQAINEQFF
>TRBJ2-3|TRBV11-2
CASSLDRPGPDTQYF
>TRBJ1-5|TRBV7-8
CASRRVRDSNQPQHF
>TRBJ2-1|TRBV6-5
CASRLAGTYNEQFF
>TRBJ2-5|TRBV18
CASSPAGQETQYF
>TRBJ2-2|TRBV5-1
CASSLDRSPDTGELFF
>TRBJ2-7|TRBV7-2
CASSSDFSSYEQYF
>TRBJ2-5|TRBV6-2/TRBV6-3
CASSSSTGAWETQYF
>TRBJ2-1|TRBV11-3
CASSPSPLALNEQFF
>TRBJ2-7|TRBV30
CAWDKQGDEQYF
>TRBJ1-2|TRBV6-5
CASSYPFRDRVVGYTF
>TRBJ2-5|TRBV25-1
CASSDGSGETQYF
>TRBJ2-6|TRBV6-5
CASRRTGDGANVLTF